These 18 T cell receptor beta chains came from one sample sequenced in a study of blood T cell repertoires in COVID-19. Assay: immunoSEQ multiplex PCR; the TCRdb copy retains only in-frame clones and omits some. Among about 140,000 clones listed, under 80% were seen once. Sample: peripheral blood. The receptors come from a man aged 55 to 70 with acute or convalescent COVID-19.

DNA for the CDR3: TGTGCCAGCAGCAAAGAAGGGGGTTGGGTTGCGTACGAGCAGTACTTC. Amino acid sequence: CASSKEGGWVAYEQYF. The genes are TRBV21-1 and TRBJ2-7; TRBD1 is the table's D call and was not checked against the DNA. TRBV21-1 is classified as a pseudogene. This CDR3 spans 16 amino acids.

The chain is built from TRBV7-9 and TRBJ2-2; TRBD2 aligns across 9 bases. This CDR3 is 17 amino acids long. Unmatched junction bases numbered 10, after V lost 5 bases and J lost 3 bases. In germline, CDR1 is SEHNR, CDR2 FQNEAQ (reference sequence). For the CDR3, the DNA is TGTGCCAGCAGCCGTGGTGGGCTAGCGGGGTACACCGGGGAGCTGTTTTTT. The encoded protein is CASSRGGLAGYTGELFF.

The chain recombines TRBV28 with TRBJ1-2; D ambiguous. CDR1 is MDHEN and CDR2 is SYDVKM in the germline V gene. This CDR3 is 13 amino acids long. The V and J ends lost 2 bases and 4 bases respectively, with 8 bases between them. CDR3 sequence reads: CASSLGQTYGYTF. In nucleotides, the CDR3 is TGTGCCAGCAGTTTAGGGCAGACCTATGGCTACACCTTC.

The chain couples TRBV19 to TRBJ2-7; TRBD1 might be the D (6 bases). The CDR3 consists of 14 residues. Germline V gene data show CDR1 as LNHDA and CDR2 as SQIVND (reference sequence). Trimming removed 9 bases from V and 2 bases from J, with 17 bases in between. The CDR3 loop reads CASTPGQKPYEQYF. In nucleotides, the CDR3 is TGTGCCAGCACCCCGGGACAAAAACCCTACGAGCAGTACTTC.

The gene calls are TRBV3-1 (or the pseudogene TRBV3-2) and TRBJ2-1, with 8 bases matching TRBD2. V gave up 1 base and J gave up 5 bases; unmatched junction bases: 10. This CDR3 has 17 amino acids. The germline CDR1 and CDR2 sequences are LGHDT and YNNKEL (reference sequence). Here the CDR3 DNA reads TGTGCCAGCAGCCAAGTTTCAGCGGGAGCCAATCACAATGAGCAGTTCTTC. Its protein is CASSQVSAGANHNEQFF.

This clone turned up a few times. The chain combines TRBV6-5 with TRBJ1-2, with TRBD1 matching over 8 bases. The junction had 2 bases not matched to a gene; V was cut back by 2 bases and J by 6 bases. The CDR3 sequence is 13 residues long. Germline V gene sequence: CDR1 MNHEY, CDR2 SVGAGI. This chain's CDR3 is CASSYEQGDGYTF. The DNA for the CDR3 is TGTGCCAGCAGTTACGAACAGGGGGATGGCTACACCTTC.

V gene TRBV28 combines with J gene TRBJ1-2, with 7 nucleotides matching TRBD1. In germline, CDR1 is MDHEN, CDR2 SYDVKM. V lost 5 bases and J lost 3; bases outside the gene matches: 3. The CDR3 is 13 amino acids. The CDR3 loop is CASSPDRDYGYTF. The CDR3 nucleotides are TGTGCCAGCAGTCCCGACAGGGACTATGGCTACACCTTC.

This clone was recorded only once. The chain uses TRBV28 and TRBJ1-6; possible D gene TRBD1, 6 bases. This CDR3 region has 16 residues. V lost 6 bases to trimming and J lost 14 bases, with 26 bases between them. The V gene's germline CDR1 is MDHEN and CDR2 SYDVKM. Here the CDR3 DNA reads TGTGCCAGCAGCCCTTCGGTGGTGGGACACCAGTTGTCCCTCCACTTT. This encodes CASSPSVVGHQLSLHF.

This clone was seen a few times. This rearrangement joins TRBV4-1 to TRBJ1-6; TRBD1 aligns across 10 bases. Germline-derived CDR1 and CDR2 are MGHRA and YSYEKL. After removal of 0 bases from V and 8 bases from J, the junction contained 10 bases not matched to a gene. The CDR3 is made up of 18 amino acids. The CDR3 coding sequence is TGCGCCAGCAGCCAAGATGCGGGGCAGACAGGGGGCTATTCACCCCTCCACTTT. Its protein is CASSQDAGQTGGYSPLHF.

The chain recombines TRBV6-5 with TRBJ1-1; 8 positions agree with TRBD1. V lost 3 bases, J lost 4 bases, and 4 bases stayed unmatched. The CDR3 contains 14 residues. Germline V gene sequence: CDR1 MNHEY, CDR2 SVGAGI. CDR3 sequence: CASSYYTGGTEAFF. The DNA for the CDR3 is TGTGCCAGCAGTTATTACACAGGGGGCACTGAAGCTTTCTTT.

V is TRBV28 and J is TRBJ1-2, with 8 bases aligning to TRBD1. In germline, CDR1 is MDHEN, CDR2 SYDVKM. J was trimmed by 4 bases and V by 7 bases; bases with no gene match: 8. CDR3 length: 14 residues. The CDR3 DNA reads as TGTGCCAGCATCACAGGGACAGGAATCTATGGCTACACCTTC. This gives the protein CASITGTGIYGYTF.

The V call is TRBV6-6, the J call TRBJ1-4; no reliable D call. The CDR3 contains 13 residues. Germline V gene data show CDR1 as MNHNY and CDR2 as SVGAGI (reference sequence). Trimming shortened V by 5 bases and J by 7 bases, and 11 bases separated the two germline ends. CDR3 sequence (DNA): TGTGCCAGCAGTACCCCTGAAGCTGAAAAACTGTTTTTT. Amino acid sequence: CASSTPEAEKLFF.

This chain joins TRBV7-2 and TRBJ1-5, with 8 bases that match TRBD1. This CDR3 has 13 residues. The V segment lost 5 bases and the J segment 5 bases; nucleotides outside the gene matches: 2. Germline CDR1 reads SGHTA; CDR2 reads FQGNSA. The CDR3 DNA is TGTGCCAGCAGCCCGGGACAGGATCAGCCCCAGCATTTT. This sequence encodes CASSPGQDQPQHF.

The chain carries TRBV6-5 and TRBJ2-2, with D perhaps matching TRBD1 (6 bases). Trimming left V 5 bases short and J 6 bases short, with 10 bases between. The CDR3 has 13 amino acids. Germline-derived CDR1 and CDR2 are MNHEY and SVGAGI. The CDR3 is CASSPQGSGELFF. In DNA form, the CDR3 reads TGTGCCAGCAGTCCACAGGGTTCCGGGGAGCTGTTTTTT.

This chain connects TRBV14 to TRBJ2-5, with TRBD2 matching over 11 bases. This CDR3 has 14 residues. The ends lost 4 bases at V and 5 bases at J; junction bases unmatched: 3. From germline, CDR1 is SGHDN and CDR2 FVKESK. The CDR3 loop reads CASSRLAGSETQYF. In nucleotides, the CDR3 is TGTGCCAGCAGCCGACTAGCGGGATCGGAGACCCAGTACTTC.

The rearrangement links TRBV6-5 to TRBJ1-6; D unresolved. This CDR3 region has 15 residues. The V and J ends lost 10 bases and 0 bases respectively, with 13 bases between them. Per germline, CDR1 MNHEY and CDR2 SVGAGI. The CDR3 loop reads CATTAPSSYNSPLHF. The CDR3 region has the DNA TGTGCCACCACCGCCCCGAGCTCCTATAATTCACCCCTCCACTTT.

V usage is TRBV4-2 and J usage is TRBJ2-7; TRBD1 might be the D (6 bases). The CDR3 length is 20 residues. V lost 2 bases to trimming and J lost 2 bases, with 28 bases between them. The V gene's germline CDR1 is LGHNA and CDR2 YNFKEQ. The CDR3 region is CASSQRLSGDMKGDPYEQYF. The CDR3 region has the DNA TGTGCCAGCAGCCAACGCCTAAGTGGGGACATGAAGGGAGACCCCTACGAGCAGTACTTC.

There are many counts of this clone. The chain links TRBV28 to TRBJ2-2, with 16 bases lining up with TRBD2. Germline CDR1 reads MDHEN; CDR2 reads SYDVKM. V trimming: 0 bases; J trimming: 8 bases; junction bases outside the gene matches: 3. CDR3 length equals 17 residues. The CDR3 coding sequence is TGTGCCAGCAGTTTATGGGGACTAGCGGGAGGGCCAGGGGAGCTGTTTTTT. Its translation: CASSLWGLAGGPGELFF.